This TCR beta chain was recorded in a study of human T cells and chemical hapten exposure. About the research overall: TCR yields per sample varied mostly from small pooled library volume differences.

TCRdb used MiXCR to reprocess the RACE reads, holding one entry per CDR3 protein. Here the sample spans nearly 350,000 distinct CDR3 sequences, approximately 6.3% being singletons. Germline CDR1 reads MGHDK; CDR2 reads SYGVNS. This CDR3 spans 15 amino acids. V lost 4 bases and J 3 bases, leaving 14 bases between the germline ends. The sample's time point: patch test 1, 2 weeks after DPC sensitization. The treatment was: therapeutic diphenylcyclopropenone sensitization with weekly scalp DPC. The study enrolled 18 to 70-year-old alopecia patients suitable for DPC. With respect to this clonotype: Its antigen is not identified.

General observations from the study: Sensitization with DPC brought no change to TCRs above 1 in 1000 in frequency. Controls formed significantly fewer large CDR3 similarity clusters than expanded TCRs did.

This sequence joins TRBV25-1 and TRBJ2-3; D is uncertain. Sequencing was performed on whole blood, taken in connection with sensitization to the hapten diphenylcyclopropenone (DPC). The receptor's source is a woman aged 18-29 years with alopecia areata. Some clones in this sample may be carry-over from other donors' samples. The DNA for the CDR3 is TGTGCCAGCAGTGGGCCCCTTGGGCGAACAGATACGCAGTATTTT. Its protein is CASSGPLGRTDTQYF.